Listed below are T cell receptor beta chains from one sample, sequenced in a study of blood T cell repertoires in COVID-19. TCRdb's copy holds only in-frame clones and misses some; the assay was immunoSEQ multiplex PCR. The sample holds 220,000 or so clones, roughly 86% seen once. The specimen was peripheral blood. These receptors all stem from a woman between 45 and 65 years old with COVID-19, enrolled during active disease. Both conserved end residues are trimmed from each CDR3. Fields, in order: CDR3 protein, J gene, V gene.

ASRLRGTGETEAF | TRBJ1-1 | TRBV5-6
ASSPPGQGNPEAF | TRBJ1-1 | TRBV19
ASSGRLASPYEQY | TRBJ2-7 | TRBV19
AWSVEEDYGYT | TRBJ1-2 | TRBV30
ASSRRLGTDTQY | TRBJ2-3 | TRBV5-1
ASSSGQTYSGNTIY | TRBJ1-3 | TRBV3-1/TRBV3-2
ASSYRTGGIDTQY | TRBJ2-3 | TRBV5-8
ASSLAPGQGNTEAF | TRBJ1-1 | TRBV7-2
ASSLGQAGNTIY | TRBJ1-3 | TRBV7-2
ASSPRGDDYGYT | TRBJ1-2 | TRBV5-4
ASRRDRGSAPLH | TRBJ1-6 | TRBV2
ASSQIQGGGYT | TRBJ1-2 | TRBV5-1
ATQGLANTDTQY | TRBJ2-3 | TRBV10-3
ASSILPGQGGAYGYT | TRBJ1-2 | TRBV19
ASSEYGGQGFHYT | TRBJ1-2 | TRBV25-1
ASSSGLASDTQY | TRBJ2-3 | TRBV27
ASSYSLGGAEKLF | TRBJ1-4 | TRBV6-5
ATLRTSNSPLH | TRBJ1-6 | TRBV2
ASSFEIRGNTIY | TRBJ1-3 | TRBV28
ASSLGSTGGGEQF | TRBJ2-1 | TRBV5-1
ASSLVGTSGGEF | TRBJ2-1 | TRBV5-5
ASAPTGVNTEAF | TRBJ1-1 | TRBV21-1
ASSSTGVLTEAF | TRBJ1-1 | TRBV9
ASSSGGPAGYEQY | TRBJ2-7 | TRBV7-3